This TCR beta chain derives from a study of graft-versus-host responses after intestinal transplantation. Across the study: All recipients were given anti-thymocyte globulin induction, and tacrolimus and steroids were then administered for about three years. Study results and limitations: GvH clones surfaced in recipient marrow, some emerging earlier in ileum or blood.

To note about this clone: Its target is not known.

Some clones are missing from TCRdb's copy, which holds only in-frame ones; the method was immunoSEQ multiplex PCR. This sample carries about 13,000 clones, about 74% of them seen once, and the ten largest clones take roughly 7.2%. Graft specimens yielded both intraepithelial and lamina propria lymphocytes. Germline V gene lookup returns CDR1 SNHLY and CDR2 FYNNEI. The CDR3 extends over 13 amino acids. V trimming: 7 bases; J trimming: 9 bases; junction bases outside the gene matches: 8. The material was ileum tissue, obtained 16 days after intestinal transplant. The source of this sequence is a human patient who received an intestinal transplant, so some T cells may come from the graft donor. V gene TRBV2 combines with J gene TRBJ2-4; TRBD1 agrees at 8 bases. The CDR3 nucleotides are TGTGCCAGCACCGGACAGGGTCTGGGCATTCAGTACTTC. Translation: CASTGQGLGIQYF. Looking up the rest from reference TRBV2 and TRBJ2-4 gives the full variable domain: EPEVTQTPSHQVTQMGQEVILRCVPISNHLYFYWYRQILGQKVEFLVSFYNNEISEKSEIFDDQFSVERPDGSNFTLKIRSTKLEDSAMYFCASTGQGLGIQYFGAGTRLSVL.